This is a list of T cell receptor beta chains from one sample in a study of regulatory T cells in long-lasting Graves disease. TCRdb independently ran MiXCR on the multiplex PCR reads; one entry per CDR3 protein. The sample lists about 530,000 distinct CDR3 sequences, approximately 16% occurring once. The sample was also linked to a second study, of T cells in Graves' hyperthyroidism and ophthalmopathy.

The specimen was peripheral blood mononuclear cells (PBMCs), collected at new diagnosis, from a patient treated with antithyroid drugs. Receptors were obtained from a woman aged 35-65 years with Graves disease. Both conserved end residues are part of each CDR3. D genes are given only for firm matches. Size tells how often a clone was seen (once, few, many) or the class of an expanded clone, and some rows leave it out.

abundance	v_gene	d_gene	j_gene	CDR3nt	CDR3aa
few	TRBV12-3/TRBV12-4	NA	TRBJ2-2	TGTGCCAGCAGTTTTGGGGCCTACACCGGGGAGCTGTTTTTT	CASSFGAYTGELFF
NA	TRBV5-1	NA	TRBJ1-3	TGCGCCAGCAGCCCGGTGGACGGAGGCTCTGGAAACACCATATATTTT	CASSPVDGGSGNTIYF
NA	TRBV7-2	NA	TRBJ1-5	TGTGCCAGCAGCCCCTATTTGTGGGAGGATCAGCCCCAGCATTTT	CASSPYLWEDQPQHF
many	TRBV7-8	NA	TRBJ2-1	TGTGCCAGCAGCTTAAGAGGGGGCGGGGGCGTCTCCTACAATGAGCAGTTCTTC	CASSLRGGGGVSYNEQFF
many	TRBV28	NA	TRBJ1-5	TGTGCCGAGACGGTGGGCAATCAGCCCCAGCATTTT	CAETVGNQPQHF
NA	TRBV12-3/TRBV12-4	NA	TRBJ1-3	TGTGCCAGCAGCCTTGGACAGACCCCTGGAAACACCATATATTTT	CASSLGQTPGNTIYF
NA	TRBV5-1	TRBD2	TRBJ2-2	TGCGCCAGCAGCTTCCGACTAGCTGACACCGGGGAGCTGTTTTTT	CASSFRLADTGELFF
few	TRBV5-1	TRBD1	TRBJ1-1	TGCGCCAGCAGCTTCCAGGGGGGGGCACTGGAAGCTTTCTTT	CASSFQGGALEAFF
NA	TRBV6-2/TRBV6-3	TRBD2	TRBJ2-1	TGTGCCAGCCCTGCCGGGACTAGCTTCAATAGGGAGTTCTTC	CASPAGTSFNREFF
few	TRBV29-1	NA	TRBJ1-5	TGCAGCGTGATGGTGGTTAGCAATCAGCCCCAGCATTTT	CSVMVVSNQPQHF
NA	TRBV7-2	NA	TRBJ1-4	TGTGCCAGCACCCCCTGGAGAGCGGCTAATGAAAAACTGTTTTTT	CASTPWRAANEKLFF
many	TRBV30	NA	TRBJ2-3	TGTGCCTGGAGCGTAGCCAGGGTTCCCGGGATCACAGATACGCAGTATTTT	CAWSVARVPGITDTQYF
many	TRBV20-1	NA	TRBJ2-3	TGCAGTGCTCCCCACCCCGCGGGGGCCTCAGATACGCAGTATTTT	CSAPHPAGASDTQYF
many	TRBV6-1	NA	TRBJ2-1	TGTGCCAGCAGTGAGAAGGGCAGCTCCTACAATGAGCAGTTCTTC	CASSEKGSSYNEQFF
many	TRBV3-1	TRBD1	TRBJ2-6	TGTGCCAGCAGCCCGCAGGGGGCTGGGGCCAACGTCCTGACTTTC	CASSPQGAGANVLTF
many	TRBV6-1	NA	TRBJ1-1	TGTGCCAGCAGTGGTTTCGGGGGGAACACTGAAGCTTTCTTT	CASSGFGGNTEAFF
many	TRBV6-5	NA	TRBJ1-2	TGTGCCAGCAGTTACTCGGACACATCCTACTATGGCTACACCTTC	CASSYSDTSYYGYTF
many	TRBV2	TRBD1	TRBJ2-2	TGTGCCAGCAGCACAGGGGGATGGACCGGGGAGCTGTTTTTT	CASSTGGWTGELFF
NA	TRBV7-3	NA	TRBJ2-7	TGTGCCAGCAACTTAATAACAGGCCACGCGCAGTACTTC	CASNLITGHAQYF
NA	TRBV7-9	NA	TRBJ1-2	TGTGCCAGCAGCTTAGCGCTGAGGGTACATAACTATGGCTACACCTTC	CASSLALRVHNYGYTF
many	TRBV10-3	TRBD1	TRBJ2-7	TGTGCCATCAGCCAGGACAGGGCCGAGCAGTACTTC	CAISQDRAEQYF
few	TRBV6-5	NA	TRBJ1-5	TGTGCCAGCAGTTACTCGATAGGGCAGGGCAATCAGCCCCAGCATTTT	CASSYSIGQGNQPQHF
NA	TRBV20-1	TRBD1	TRBJ2-7	TGCAGTGCTCGACCGGGACAGGGTGCGTACGAGCAGTACTTC	CSARPGQGAYEQYF
NA	TRBV2	TRBD1	TRBJ1-1	TGTGCCACCTTGGAGGGGGCTTGGGGTGGAGCTTTCTTT	CATLEGAWGGAFF
few	TRBV28	NA	TRBJ2-3	TGTGCCTCGGAGGCAGGGACGCAGTATTTT	CASEAGTQYF
few	TRBV5-4	NA	TRBJ1-1	TGTGCCAGCAGCCCGGACACCACTGAAGCTTTCTTT	CASSPDTTEAFF
NA	TRBV9	NA	TRBJ2-5	TGTGCCAGCAGCGCGGGGACGAACCAAGGGACCCAGTACTTC	CASSAGTNQGTQYF
NA	TRBV19	TRBD2	TRBJ2-1	TGTGCCAGTCGTAGCGGGGAATACAATGAGCAGTTCTTC	CASRSGEYNEQFF
many	TRBV20-1	TRBD1	TRBJ1-4	TGCAGTGGTACGAGGGGGACAGGGGATGAAAAACTGTTTTTT	CSGTRGTGDEKLFF
few	TRBV5-1	NA	TRBJ1-1	TGCGCCAGCAGCCCAGACGGGACGAACACTGAAGCTTTCTTT	CASSPDGTNTEAFF
few	TRBV4-1	NA	TRBJ1-3	TGCGCCAGCAGCCAAGGCCTGGGCAGACTCCTCTCTGGAAACACCATATATTTT	CASSQGLGRLLSGNTIYF